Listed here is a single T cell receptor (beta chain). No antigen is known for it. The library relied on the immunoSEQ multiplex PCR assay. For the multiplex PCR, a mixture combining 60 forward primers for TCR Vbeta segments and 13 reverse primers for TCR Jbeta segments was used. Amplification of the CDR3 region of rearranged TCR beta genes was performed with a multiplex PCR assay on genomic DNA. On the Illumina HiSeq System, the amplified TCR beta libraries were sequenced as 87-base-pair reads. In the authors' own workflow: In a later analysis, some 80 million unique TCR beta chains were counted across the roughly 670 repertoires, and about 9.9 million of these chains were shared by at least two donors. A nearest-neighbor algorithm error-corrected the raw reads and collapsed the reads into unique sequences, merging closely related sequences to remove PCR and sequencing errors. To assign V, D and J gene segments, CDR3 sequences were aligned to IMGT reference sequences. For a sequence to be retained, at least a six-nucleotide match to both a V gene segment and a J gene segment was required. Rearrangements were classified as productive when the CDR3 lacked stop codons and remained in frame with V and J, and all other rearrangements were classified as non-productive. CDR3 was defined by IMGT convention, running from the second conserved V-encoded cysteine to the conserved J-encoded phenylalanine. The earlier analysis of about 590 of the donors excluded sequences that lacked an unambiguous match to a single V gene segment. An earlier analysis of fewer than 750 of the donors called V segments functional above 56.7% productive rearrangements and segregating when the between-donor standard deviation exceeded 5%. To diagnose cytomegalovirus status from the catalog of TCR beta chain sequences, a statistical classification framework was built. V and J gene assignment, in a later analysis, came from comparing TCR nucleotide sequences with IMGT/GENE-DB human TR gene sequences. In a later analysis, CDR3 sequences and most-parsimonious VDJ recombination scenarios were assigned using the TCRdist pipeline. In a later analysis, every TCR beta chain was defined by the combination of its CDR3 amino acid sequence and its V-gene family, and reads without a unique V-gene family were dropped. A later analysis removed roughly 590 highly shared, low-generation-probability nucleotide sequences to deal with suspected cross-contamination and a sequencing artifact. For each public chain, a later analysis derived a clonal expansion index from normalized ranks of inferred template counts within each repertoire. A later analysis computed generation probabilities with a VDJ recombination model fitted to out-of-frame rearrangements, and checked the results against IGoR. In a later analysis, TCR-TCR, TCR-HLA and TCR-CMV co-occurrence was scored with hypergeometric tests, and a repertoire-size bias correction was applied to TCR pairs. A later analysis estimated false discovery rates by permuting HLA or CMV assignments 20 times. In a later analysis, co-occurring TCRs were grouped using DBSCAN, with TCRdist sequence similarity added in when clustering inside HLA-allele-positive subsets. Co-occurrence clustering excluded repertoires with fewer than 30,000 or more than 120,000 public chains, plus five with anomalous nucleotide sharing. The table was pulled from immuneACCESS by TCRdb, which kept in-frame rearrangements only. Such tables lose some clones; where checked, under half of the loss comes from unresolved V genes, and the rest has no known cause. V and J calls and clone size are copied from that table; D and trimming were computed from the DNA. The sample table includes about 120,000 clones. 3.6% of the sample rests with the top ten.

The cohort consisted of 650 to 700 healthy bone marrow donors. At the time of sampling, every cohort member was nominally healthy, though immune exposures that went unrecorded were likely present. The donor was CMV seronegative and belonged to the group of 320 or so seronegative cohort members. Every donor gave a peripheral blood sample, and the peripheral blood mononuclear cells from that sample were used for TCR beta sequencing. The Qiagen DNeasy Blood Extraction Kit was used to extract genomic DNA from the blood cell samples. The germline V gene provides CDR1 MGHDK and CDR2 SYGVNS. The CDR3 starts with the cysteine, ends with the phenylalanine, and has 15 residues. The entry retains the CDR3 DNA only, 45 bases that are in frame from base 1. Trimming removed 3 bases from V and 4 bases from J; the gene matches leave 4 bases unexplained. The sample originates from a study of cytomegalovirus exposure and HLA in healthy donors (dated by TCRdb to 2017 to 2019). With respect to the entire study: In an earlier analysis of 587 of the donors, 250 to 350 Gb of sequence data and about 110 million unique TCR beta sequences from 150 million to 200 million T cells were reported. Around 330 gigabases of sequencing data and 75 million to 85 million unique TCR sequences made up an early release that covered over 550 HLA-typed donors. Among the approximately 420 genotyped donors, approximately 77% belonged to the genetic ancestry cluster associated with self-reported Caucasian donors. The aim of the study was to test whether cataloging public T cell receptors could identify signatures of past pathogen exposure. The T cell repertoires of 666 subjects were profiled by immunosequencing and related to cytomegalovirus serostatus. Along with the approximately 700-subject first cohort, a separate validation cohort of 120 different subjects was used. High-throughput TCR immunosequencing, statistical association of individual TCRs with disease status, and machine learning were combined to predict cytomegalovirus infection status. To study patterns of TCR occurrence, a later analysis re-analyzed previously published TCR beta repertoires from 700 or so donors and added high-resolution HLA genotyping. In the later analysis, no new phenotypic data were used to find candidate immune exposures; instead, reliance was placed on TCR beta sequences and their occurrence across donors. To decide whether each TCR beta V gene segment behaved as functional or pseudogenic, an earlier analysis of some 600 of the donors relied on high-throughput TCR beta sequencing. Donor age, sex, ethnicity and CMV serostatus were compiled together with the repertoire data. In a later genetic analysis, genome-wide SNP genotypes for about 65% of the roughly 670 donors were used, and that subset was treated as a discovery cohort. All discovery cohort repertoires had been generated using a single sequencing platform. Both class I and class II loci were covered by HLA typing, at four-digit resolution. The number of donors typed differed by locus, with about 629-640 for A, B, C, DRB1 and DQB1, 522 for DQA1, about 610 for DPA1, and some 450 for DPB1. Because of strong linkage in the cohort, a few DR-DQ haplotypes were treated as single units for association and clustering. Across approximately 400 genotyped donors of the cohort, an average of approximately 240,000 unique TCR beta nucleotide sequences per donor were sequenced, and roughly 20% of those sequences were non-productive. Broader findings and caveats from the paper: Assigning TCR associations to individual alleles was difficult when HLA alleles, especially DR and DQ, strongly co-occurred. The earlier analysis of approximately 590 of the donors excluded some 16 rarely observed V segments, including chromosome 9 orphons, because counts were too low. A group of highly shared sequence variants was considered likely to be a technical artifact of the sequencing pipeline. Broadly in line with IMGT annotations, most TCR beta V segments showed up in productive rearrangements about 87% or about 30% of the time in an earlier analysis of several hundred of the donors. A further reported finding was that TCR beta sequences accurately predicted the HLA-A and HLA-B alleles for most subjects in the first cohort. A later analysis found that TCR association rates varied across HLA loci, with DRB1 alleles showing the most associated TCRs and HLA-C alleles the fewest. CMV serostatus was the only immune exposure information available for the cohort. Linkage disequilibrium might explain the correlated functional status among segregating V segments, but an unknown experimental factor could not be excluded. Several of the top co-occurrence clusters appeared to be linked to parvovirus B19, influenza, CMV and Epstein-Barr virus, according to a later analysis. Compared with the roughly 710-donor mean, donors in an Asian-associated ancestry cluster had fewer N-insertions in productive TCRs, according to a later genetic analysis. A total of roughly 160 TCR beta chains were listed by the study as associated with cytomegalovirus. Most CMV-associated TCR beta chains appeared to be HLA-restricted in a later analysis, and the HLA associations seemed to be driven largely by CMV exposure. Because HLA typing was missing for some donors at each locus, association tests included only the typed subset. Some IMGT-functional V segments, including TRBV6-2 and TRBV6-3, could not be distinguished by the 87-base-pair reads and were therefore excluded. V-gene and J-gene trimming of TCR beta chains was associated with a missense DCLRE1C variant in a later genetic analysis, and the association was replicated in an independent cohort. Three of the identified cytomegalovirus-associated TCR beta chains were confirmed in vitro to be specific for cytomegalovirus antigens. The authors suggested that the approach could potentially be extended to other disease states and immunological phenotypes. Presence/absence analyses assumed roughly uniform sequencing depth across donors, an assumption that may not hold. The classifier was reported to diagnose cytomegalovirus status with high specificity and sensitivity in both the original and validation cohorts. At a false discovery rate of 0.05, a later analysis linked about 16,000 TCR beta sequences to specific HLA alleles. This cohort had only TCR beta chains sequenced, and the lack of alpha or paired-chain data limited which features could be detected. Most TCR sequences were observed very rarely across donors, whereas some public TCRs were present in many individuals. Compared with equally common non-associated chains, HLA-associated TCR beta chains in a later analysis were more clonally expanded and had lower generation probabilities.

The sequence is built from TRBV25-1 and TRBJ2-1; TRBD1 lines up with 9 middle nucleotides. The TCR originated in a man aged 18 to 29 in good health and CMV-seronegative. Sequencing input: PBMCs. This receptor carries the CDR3 CASSDSDRGYNEQFF. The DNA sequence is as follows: TGTGCCAGCAGTGATTCGGACAGGGGTTACAATGAGCAGTTCTTC.